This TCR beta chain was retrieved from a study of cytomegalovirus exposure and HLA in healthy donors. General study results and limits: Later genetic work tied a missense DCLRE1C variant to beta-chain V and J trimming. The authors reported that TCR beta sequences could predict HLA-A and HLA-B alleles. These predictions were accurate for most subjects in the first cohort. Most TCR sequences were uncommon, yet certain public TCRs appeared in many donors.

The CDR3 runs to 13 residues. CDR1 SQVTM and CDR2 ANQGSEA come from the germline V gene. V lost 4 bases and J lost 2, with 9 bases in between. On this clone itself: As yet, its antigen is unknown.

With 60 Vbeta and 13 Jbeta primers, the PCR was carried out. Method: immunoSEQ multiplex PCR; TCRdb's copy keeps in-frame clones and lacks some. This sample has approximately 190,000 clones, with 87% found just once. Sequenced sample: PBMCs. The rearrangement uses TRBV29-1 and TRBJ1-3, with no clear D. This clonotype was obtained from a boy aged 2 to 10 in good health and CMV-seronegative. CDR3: CSVARNTGNTIYF. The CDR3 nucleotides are TGCAGCGTTGCAAGAAACACTGGAAACACCATATATTTT.